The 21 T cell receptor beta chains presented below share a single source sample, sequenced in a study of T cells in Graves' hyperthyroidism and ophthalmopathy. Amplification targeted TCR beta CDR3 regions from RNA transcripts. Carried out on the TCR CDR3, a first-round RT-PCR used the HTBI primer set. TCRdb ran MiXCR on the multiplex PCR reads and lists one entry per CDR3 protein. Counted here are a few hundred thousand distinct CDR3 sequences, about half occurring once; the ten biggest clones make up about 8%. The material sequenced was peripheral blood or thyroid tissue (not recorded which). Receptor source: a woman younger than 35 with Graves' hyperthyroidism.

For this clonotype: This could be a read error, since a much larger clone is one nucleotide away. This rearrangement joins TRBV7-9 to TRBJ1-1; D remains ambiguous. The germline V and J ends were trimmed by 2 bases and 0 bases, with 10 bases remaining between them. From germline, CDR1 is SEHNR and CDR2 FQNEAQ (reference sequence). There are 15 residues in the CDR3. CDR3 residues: CASSLRGLMNTEAFF. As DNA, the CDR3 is TGTGCCAGCAGCTTACGAGGGCTCATGAACACTGAAGCTTTCTTT.

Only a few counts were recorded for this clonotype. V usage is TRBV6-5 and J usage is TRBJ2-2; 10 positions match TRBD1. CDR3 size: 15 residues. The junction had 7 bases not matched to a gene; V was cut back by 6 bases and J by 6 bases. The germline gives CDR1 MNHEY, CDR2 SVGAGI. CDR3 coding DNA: TGTGCCAGCAGAACCGGGACAGGGGAGTCCGGGGAGCTGTTTTTT. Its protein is CASRTGTGESGELFF.

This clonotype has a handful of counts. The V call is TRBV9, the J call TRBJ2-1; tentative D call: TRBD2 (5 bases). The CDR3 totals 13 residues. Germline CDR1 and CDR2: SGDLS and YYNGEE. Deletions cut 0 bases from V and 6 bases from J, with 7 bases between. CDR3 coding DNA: TGTGCCAGCAGCGTAGGCGCGGGCAATGAGCAGTTCTTC. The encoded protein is CASSVGAGNEQFF.

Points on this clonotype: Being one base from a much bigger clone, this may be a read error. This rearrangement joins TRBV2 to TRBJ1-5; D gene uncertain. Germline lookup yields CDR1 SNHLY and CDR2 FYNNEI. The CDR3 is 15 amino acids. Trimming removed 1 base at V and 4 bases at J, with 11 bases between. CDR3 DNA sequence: TGTGCCAGCAGTGAAGGCGGTAGGAGGAATCAGCCCCAGCATTTT. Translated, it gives CASSEGGRRNQPQHF.

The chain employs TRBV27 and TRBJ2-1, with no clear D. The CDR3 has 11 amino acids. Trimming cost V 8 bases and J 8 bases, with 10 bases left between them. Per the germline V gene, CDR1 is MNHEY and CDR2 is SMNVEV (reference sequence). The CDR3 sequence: CASYSGDEQFF. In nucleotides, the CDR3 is TGTGCCAGCTACTCTGGGGATGAGCAGTTCTTC.

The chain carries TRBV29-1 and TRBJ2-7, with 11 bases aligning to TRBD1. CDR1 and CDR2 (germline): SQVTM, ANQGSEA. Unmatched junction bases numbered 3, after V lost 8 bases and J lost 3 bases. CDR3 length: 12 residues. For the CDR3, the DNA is TGCAGCTGGGGGACAGGGGGCTACGAGCAGTACTTC. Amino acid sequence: CSWGTGGYEQYF.

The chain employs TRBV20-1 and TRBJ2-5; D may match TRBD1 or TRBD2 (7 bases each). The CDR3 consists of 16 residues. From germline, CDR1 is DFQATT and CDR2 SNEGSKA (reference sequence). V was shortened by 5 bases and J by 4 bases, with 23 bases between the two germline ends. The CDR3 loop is CSASPMAGDRVETQYF. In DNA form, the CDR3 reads TGCAGTGCTTCTCCGATGGCGGGAGACAGGGTAGAGACCCAGTACTTC.

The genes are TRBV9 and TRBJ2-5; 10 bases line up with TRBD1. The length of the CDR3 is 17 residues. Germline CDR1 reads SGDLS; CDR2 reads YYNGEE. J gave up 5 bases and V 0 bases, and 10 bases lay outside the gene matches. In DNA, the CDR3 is TGTGCCAGCAGCGTAGGGGAGACAGGGGGCTTCGGGGAGACCCAGTACTTC. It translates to CASSVGETGGFGETQYF. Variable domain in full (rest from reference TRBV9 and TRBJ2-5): DSGVTQTPKHLITATGQRVTLRCSPRSGDLSVYWYQQSLDQGLQFLIQYYNGEERAKGNILERFSAQQFPDLHSELNLSSLELGDSALYFCASSVGETGGFGETQYFGPGTRLLVL.

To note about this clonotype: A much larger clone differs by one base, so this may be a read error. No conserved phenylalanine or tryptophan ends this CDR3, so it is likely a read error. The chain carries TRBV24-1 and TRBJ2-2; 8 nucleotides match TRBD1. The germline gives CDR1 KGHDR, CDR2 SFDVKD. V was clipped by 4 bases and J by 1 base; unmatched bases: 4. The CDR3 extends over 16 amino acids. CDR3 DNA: TGTGCCACCAGTGAGTCCGGGACAGGGAACACCGGGGAGCTGTTTGTT. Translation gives CATSESGTGNTGELFV.

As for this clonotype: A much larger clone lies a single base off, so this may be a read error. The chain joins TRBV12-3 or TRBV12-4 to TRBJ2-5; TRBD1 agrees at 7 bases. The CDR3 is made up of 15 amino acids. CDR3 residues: CASSPKRGPQGTQYF. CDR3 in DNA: TGTGCCAGCAGTCCGAAAAGGGGGCCCCAAGGGACCCAGTACTTC.

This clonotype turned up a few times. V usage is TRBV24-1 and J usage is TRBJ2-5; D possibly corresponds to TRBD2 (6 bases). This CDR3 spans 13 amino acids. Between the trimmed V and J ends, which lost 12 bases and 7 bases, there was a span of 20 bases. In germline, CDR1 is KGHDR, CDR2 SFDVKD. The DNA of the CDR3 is TGTGCCCCAACGGGGACTGGAAGAGGGACCCAGTACTTC. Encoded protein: CAPTGTGRGTQYF.

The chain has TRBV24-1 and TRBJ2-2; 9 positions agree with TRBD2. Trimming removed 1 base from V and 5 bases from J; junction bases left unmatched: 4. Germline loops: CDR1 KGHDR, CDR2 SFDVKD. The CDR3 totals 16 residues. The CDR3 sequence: CATSDLAGGPTGELFF. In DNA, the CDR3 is TGTGCCACCAGTGATTTAGCGGGAGGCCCGACCGGGGAGCTGTTTTTT.

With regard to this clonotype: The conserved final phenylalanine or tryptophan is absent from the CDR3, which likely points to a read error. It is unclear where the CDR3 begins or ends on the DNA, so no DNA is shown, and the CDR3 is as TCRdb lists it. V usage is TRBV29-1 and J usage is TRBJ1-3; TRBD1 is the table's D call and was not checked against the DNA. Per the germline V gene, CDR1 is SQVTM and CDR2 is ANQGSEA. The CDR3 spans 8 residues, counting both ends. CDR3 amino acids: CSVDRGGT.

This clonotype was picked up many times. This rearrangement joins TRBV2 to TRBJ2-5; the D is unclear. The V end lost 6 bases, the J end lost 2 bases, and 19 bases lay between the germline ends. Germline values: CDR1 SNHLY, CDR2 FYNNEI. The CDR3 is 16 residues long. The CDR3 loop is CASRDTVIVAQETQYF. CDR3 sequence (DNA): TGTGCCAGCAGAGATACCGTGATTGTAGCACAAGAGACCCAGTACTTC.

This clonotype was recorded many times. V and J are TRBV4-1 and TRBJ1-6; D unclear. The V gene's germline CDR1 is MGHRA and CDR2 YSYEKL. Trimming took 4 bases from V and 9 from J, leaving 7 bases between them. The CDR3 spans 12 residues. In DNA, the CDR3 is TGCGCCAGCAGCCCTGTAGGTTCACCCCTCCACTTT. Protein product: CASSPVGSPLHF.

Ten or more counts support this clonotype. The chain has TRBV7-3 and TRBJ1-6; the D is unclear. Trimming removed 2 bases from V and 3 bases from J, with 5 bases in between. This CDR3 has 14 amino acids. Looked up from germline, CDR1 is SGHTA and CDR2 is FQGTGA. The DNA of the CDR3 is TGTGCCAGCAGCTTAGGACTCTATAATTCACCCCTCCACTTT. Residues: CASSLGLYNSPLHF.

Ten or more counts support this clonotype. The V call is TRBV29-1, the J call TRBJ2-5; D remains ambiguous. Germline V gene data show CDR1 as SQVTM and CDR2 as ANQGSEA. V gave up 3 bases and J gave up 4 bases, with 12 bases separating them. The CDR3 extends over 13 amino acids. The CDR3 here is CSVDSVQIETQYF. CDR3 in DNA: TGCAGCGTTGACTCCGTCCAGATAGAGACCCAGTACTTC.

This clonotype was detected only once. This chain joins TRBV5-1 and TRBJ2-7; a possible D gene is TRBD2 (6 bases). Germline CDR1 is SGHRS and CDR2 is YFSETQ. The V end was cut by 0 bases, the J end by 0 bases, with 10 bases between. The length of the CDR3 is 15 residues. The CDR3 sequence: CASSLGGDYSYEQYF. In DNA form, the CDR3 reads TGCGCCAGCAGCTTGGGCGGGGATTACTCCTACGAGCAGTACTTC.

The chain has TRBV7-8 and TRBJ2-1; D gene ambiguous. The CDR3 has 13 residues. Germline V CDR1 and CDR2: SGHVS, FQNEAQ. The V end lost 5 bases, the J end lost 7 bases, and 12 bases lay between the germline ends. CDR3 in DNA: TGTGCCAGCAGCCGCCACGGGTATAATGAGCAGTTCTTC. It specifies CASSRHGYNEQFF. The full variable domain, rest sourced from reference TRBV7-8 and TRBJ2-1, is GAGVSQSPRYKVAKRGQDVALRCDPISGHVSLFWYQQALGQGPEFLTYFQNEAQLDKSGLPSDRFFAERPEGSVSTLKIQRTQQEDSAVYLCASSRHGYNEQFFGPGTRLTVL.

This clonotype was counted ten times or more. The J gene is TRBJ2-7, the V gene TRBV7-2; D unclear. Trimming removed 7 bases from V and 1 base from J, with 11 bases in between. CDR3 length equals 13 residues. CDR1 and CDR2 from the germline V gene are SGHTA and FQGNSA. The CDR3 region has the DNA TGTGCCAGCACCCCGATACCATCCTACGAGCAGTACTTC. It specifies CASTPIPSYEQYF.

The CDR3 coding sequence is TGCAGCGTTAGGACAGGGGACTACGAGCAGTACTTC. It specifies CSVRTGDYEQYF. V and J are TRBV29-1 and TRBJ2-7; 9 bases fit TRBD1. V lost 5 bases to trimming and J lost 3 bases; unmatched junction nucleotides: 2. CDR1 is SQVTM, CDR2 ANQGSEA, per germline. The CDR3 has 12 residues.